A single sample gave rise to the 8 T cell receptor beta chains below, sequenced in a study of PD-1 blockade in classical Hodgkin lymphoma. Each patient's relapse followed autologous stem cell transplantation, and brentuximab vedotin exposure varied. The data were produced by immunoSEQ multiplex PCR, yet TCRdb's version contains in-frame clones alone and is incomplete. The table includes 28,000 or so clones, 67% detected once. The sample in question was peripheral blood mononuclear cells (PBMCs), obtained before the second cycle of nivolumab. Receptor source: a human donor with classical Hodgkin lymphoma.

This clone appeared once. CDR3 in amino acids: CASSLSWAGEWEKLFF. The CDR3 DNA reads TGTGCCAGCAGTTTATCCTGGGCAGGGGAATGGGAAAAACTGTTTTTT. The chain carries TRBV28 and TRBJ1-4, with a weak D call TRBD1 (6 bases). The CDR3 is 16 residues long. V was trimmed by 1 base and J by 8 bases, leaving 17 bases between them. CDR1 is MDHEN and CDR2 is SYDVKM in the germline V gene. Full variable domain (remainder filled in from reference TRBV28 and TRBJ1-4): DVKVTQSSRYLVKRTGEKVFLECVQDMDHENMFWYRQDPGLGLRLIYFSYDVKMKEKGDIPEGYSVSREKKERFSLILESASTNQTSMYLCASSLSWAGEWEKLFFGSGTQLSVL.

The CDR3 reads CASSVSQGFGYTF. The CDR3 DNA follows: TGTGCCAGCAGCGTCTCACAGGGGTTTGGCTACACCTTC. This chain uses TRBV9 with TRBJ1-2; 7 positions agree with TRBD1. Germline CDR1 is SGDLS and CDR2 is YYNGEE. V was pared by 2 bases and J by 7 bases, with 5 bases of the junction left unmatched. The CDR3 is 13 amino acids.

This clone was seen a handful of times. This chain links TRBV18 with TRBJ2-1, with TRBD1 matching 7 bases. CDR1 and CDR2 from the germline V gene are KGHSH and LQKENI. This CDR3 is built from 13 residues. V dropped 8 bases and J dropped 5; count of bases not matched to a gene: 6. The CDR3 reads CASQQGENNEQFF. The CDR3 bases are TGTGCCAGCCAGCAGGGGGAAAACAATGAGCAGTTCTTC.

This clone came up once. The CDR3 DNA follows: TGTGCCAGCCGTGGTAGCTCTGGGGCCAACGTCCTGACTTTC. Its translation: CASRGSSGANVLTF. The chain joins TRBV28 to TRBJ2-6; D uncertain. This CDR3 region has 14 residues. Germline V gives CDR1 MDHEN, CDR2 SYDVKM. V lost 8 bases and J 0 bases, leaving 8 bases between the germline ends. The full variable domain, its missing parts supplied by reference TRBV28 and TRBJ2-6, is DVKVTQSSRYLVKRTGEKVFLECVQDMDHENMFWYRQDPGLGLRLIYFSYDVKMKEKGDIPEGYSVSREKKERFSLILESASTNQTSMYLCASRGSSGANVLTFGAGSRLTVL.

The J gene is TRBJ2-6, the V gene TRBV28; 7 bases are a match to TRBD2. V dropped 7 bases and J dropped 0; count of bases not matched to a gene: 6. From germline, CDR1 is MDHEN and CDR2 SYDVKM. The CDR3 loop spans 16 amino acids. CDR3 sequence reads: CASIEGGASGANVLTF. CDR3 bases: TGTGCCAGCATTGAGGGAGGGGCCTCTGGGGCCAACGTCCTGACTTTC.

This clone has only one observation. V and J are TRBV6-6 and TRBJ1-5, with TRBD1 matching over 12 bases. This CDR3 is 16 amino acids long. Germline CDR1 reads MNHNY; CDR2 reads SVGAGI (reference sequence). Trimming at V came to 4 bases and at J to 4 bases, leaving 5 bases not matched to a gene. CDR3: CASSWPGQGANQPQHF. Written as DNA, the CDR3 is TGTGCCAGCAGTTGGCCGGGACAGGGGGCGAATCAGCCCCAGCATTTT.

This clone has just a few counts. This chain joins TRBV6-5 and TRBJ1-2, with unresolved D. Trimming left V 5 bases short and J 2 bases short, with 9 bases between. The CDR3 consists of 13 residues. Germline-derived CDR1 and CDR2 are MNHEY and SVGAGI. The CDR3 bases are TGTGCCAGCAGTAGCGGGTCAAACTATGGCTACACCTTC. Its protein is CASSSGSNYGYTF.

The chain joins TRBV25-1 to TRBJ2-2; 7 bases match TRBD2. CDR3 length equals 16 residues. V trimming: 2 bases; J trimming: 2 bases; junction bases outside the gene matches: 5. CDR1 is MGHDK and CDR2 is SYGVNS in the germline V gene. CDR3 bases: TGTGCCAGCAGTGAACCTACTAGCGCCAACACCGGGGAGCTGTTTTTT. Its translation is CASSEPTSANTGELFF. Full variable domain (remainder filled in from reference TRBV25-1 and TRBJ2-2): EADIYQTPRYLVIGTGKKITLECSQTMGHDKMYWYQQDPGMELHLIHYSYGVNSTEKGDLSSESTVSRIRTEHFPLTLESARPSHTSQYLCASSEPTSANTGELFFGEGSRLTVL.